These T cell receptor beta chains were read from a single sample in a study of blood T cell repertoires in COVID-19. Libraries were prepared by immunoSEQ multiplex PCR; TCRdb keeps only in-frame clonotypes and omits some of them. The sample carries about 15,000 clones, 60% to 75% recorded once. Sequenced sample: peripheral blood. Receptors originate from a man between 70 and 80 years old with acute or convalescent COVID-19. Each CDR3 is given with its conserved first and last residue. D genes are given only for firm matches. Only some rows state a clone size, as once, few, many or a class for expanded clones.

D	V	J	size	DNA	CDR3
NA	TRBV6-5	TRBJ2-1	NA	TGTGCCAGCAGTCCTGTTCTAGCCTCCTACAATGAGCAGTTCTTC	CASSPVLASYNEQFF
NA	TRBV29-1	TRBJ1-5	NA	TGCAGCGTTGAGGGGGCCGGATCCGGGGAACCCCAGCATTTT	CSVEGAGSGEPQHF
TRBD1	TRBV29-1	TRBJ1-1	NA	TGCAGCACACGACAGGGGGCCTTTATGAACACTGAAGCTTTCTTT	CSTRQGAFMNTEAFF
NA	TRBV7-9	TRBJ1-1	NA	TGTGCCAGCAGCCCTAGGGGGATTGAAGCTTTCTTT	CASSPRGIEAFF
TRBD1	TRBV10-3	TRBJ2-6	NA	TGTGCCATCAGTGGGGGACAGGTTAGCTCTGGGGCCAACGTCCTGACTTTC	CAISGGQVSSGANVLTF
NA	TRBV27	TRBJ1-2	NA	TGTGCCAGCAGCTTACAGGGCCGTACCTATGGCTACACCTTC	CASSLQGRTYGYTF
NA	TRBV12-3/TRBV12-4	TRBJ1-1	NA	TGTGCCAGCAGTTTAAAGGGGGGGAAGAAGGCTTTCTTT	CASSLKGGKKAFF
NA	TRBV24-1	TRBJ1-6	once	TGTGCCACCAGTCAGGGGCCTAATTCACCCCTCCACTTT	CATSQGPNSPLHF
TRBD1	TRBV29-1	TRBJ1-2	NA	TGCAGCGTTGAAAGGGGGCTCACGAACTATGGCTACACCTTC	CSVERGLTNYGYTF
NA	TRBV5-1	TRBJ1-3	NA	TGCGCCAGCAGCTTGGGGGCCACAGGGACAGGAAACACCATATATTTT	CASSLGATGTGNTIYF
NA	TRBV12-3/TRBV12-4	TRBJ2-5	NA	TGTGCCAGCAGATCCCCCACTAATCCCCAGTACTTC	CASRSPTNPQYF
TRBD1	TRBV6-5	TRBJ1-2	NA	TGTGCCAGCAGTTACAGGGGGCGCCGAAACTATGGCTACACCTTC	CASSYRGRRNYGYTF
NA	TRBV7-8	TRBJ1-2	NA	TGTGCCAGCAAGCTAATACAGGGAACCCACTATGGCTACACCTTC	CASKLIQGTHYGYTF
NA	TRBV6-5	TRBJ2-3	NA	TGTGCCAGCAGTTTACAGGACACAGATACGCAGTATTTT	CASSLQDTDTQYF
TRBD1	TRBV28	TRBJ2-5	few	TGTGCCAGCGCACTTCCCACAGGGGGCCAAGAGACCCAGTACTTC	CASALPTGGQETQYF
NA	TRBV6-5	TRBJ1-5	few	TGTGCCAGCAGGGATACTACGGGTCAGCCCCAGCATTTT	CASRDTTGQPQHF
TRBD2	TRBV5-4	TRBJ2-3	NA	TGTGCCAGCAGCCTAGGGACTAGGGATACGCAGTATTTT	CASSLGTRDTQYF
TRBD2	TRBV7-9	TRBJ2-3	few	TGTGCCAGCAGCCCTTGGCGGGAGAGCTCAGATACGCAGTATTTT	CASSPWRESSDTQYF
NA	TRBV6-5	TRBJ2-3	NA	TGTGCCAGTTCTCAAGGGGGGGCCCCAGATACGCAGTATTTT	CASSQGGAPDTQYF
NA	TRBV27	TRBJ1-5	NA	TGTGCCAGCAGTCTGGACAAGAATTTCAATCAGCCCCAGCATTTT	CASSLDKNFNQPQHF
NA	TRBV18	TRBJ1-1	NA	TGTGCCAGCTCACGTATCGAGGGCACTGAAGCTTTCTTT	CASSRIEGTEAFF
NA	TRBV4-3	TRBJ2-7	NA	TGCGCCAGCAGCCAAGAAGCCAGCGGAAACTCCTACGAGCAGTACTTC	CASSQEASGNSYEQYF
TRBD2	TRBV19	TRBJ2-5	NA	TGTGCCACTTCGGGGGGTTTGGAGACCCAGTACTTC	CATSGGLETQYF
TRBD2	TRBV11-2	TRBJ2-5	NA	TGTGCCAGCAGCTTAGGATTCGCGGGAGGGCCGGGGGAGACCCAGTACTTC	CASSLGFAGGPGETQYF
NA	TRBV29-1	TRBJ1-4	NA	TGCAGCGTTGGGGGCCGGGGGTTGAATGAAAAACTGTTTTTT	CSVGGRGLNEKLFF
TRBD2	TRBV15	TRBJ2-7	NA	TGTGCCACCAGCAGTTCCGGGACTAGCTCCTGGGAGCAGTACTTC	CATSSSGTSSWEQYF
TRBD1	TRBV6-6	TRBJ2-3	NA	TGTGCCAGCAGGGGACAGGTCACAGATACGCAGTATTTT	CASRGQVTDTQYF
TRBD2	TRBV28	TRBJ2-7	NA	TGTGCCAGCAGTTTCGGGAGGGATGCGCAGTACTTC	CASSFGRDAQYF
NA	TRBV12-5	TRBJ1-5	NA	TGTGCTAGTGGTTTGTGGGGGCGCGGGCGCAATCAGCCCCAGCATTTT	CASGLWGRGRNQPQHF
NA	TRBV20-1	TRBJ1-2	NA	TGCAGTGCTAGTACAGTGCAGTCTAACTATGGCTACACCTTC	CSASTVQSNYGYTF
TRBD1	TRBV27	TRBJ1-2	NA	TGTGCCAGCAGCCCAACCCCAGGGGGAGACTATGGCTACACCTTC	CASSPTPGGDYGYTF
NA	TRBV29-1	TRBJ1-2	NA	TGCAGCGTTACGGGTTCAGGGGCTCGAGGCTACACCTTC	CSVTGSGARGYTF
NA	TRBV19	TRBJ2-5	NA	TGTGCCAGTTCAACCGACAGGTCGGAGACCCAGTACTTC	CASSTDRSETQYF
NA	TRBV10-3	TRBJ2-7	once	TGTGCCATCAGTGGCGGGACAGTAAGCTCCTACGAGCAGTACTTC	CAISGGTVSSYEQYF
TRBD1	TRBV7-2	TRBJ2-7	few	TGTGCCAGCAGCCTCCAGGGGGCAGGCAACTACGAGCAGTACTTC	CASSLQGAGNYEQYF
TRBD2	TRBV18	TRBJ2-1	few	TGTGCCAGCGGACTAGCGGGAGATTTTGAGCAGTTCTTC	CASGLAGDFEQFF
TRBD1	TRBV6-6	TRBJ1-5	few	TGTGCCAGCAACCGCGGGGGACAGGGGGCCGATCAGCCCCAGCATTTT	CASNRGGQGADQPQHF
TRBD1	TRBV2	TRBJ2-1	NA	TGTGCCAGCAGTGAAACTCGGGACAGGGTAATCTTC	CASSETRDRVIF
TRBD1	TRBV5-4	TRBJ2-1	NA	TGTGCCAGCAGCTTGGGAGGGACAGGGGAAAATGAGCAGTTCTTC	CASSLGGTGENEQFF
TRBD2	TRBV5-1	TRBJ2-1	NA	TGCGCCAGCAGCTTGGTAGCGGGTGCCTACAATGAGCAGTTCTTC	CASSLVAGAYNEQFF
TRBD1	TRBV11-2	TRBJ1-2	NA	TGTGCCAGCAGCGGAAGACAGGGAAGAGGCTACACCTTC	CASSGRQGRGYTF
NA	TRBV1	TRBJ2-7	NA	TGCACCAGCAGCCAAGCTCAGACTAGCGGGAGCTCCTACGAGCAGTACTTC	CTSSQAQTSGSSYEQYF
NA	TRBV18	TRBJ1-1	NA	TGTGCCAGCTCACCTCAAGAAACCCGCGGCGGAGCTTTCTTT	CASSPQETRGGAFF
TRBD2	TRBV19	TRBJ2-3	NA	TGTGCCAGTACCAATGGGAGGGCGCAGTATTTT	CASTNGRAQYF
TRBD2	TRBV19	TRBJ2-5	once	TGTGCCAGTACGGAGCGGGGGAAAGAGACCCAGTACTTC	CASTERGKETQYF
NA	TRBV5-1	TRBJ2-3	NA	TGCGCCAGCAGCTATGGGGGGAGCGCAGATACGCAGTATTTT	CASSYGGSADTQYF
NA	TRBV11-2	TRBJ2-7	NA	TGTGCCAGCAGCTTAGAACAGGGTAGGATCTACGAGCAGTACTTC	CASSLEQGRIYEQYF
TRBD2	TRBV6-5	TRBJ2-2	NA	TGTGCCAGCAGGGGGCCGGGACTAGTTGCCGGGGAGCTGTTTTTT	CASRGPGLVAGELFF
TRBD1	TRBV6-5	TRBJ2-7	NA	TGTGCCAGTGGACAGGGAAGCTCCTACGAGCAGTACTTC	CASGQGSSYEQYF
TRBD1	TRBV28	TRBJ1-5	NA	TGTGCCAGCAGGGGGACAGGGGCCAATCAGCCCCAGCATTTT	CASRGTGANQPQHF
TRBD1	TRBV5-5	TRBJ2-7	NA	TGTGCCAGCAGCCGAGGCAGGGGGACCTACGAGCAGTACTTC	CASSRGRGTYEQYF
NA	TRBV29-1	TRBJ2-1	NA	TGCAGCGTCCGTGGACAGACTAATGAGCAGTTCTTC	CSVRGQTNEQFF